Listed here are 26 T cell receptor beta chains from one sample, sequenced in a study of blood T cell repertoires in COVID-19. The protocol was immunoSEQ multiplex PCR, while the TCRdb copy is restricted to in-frame clones and leaves out a portion. Of 310,000 or so clones listed, around 89% are singletons. Sequenced sample: peripheral blood. The receptor source for this set is a woman aged 50 to 60 with active or convalescent COVID-19.

The rearrangement uses TRBV2 and TRBJ2-1; 9 nucleotides line up with TRBD2. In germline, CDR1 is SNHLY, CDR2 FYNNEI. V dropped 2 bases and J dropped 3; count of bases not matched to a gene: 2. The CDR3 extends over 15 amino acids. The CDR3 sequence is CASSEQTSGYNEQFF. For the CDR3, the DNA is TGTGCCAGCAGTGAACAGACTAGCGGCTACAATGAGCAGTTCTTC.

This chain links TRBV27 with TRBJ2-1, with 10 bases that match TRBD2. Trimming took 5 bases from V and 8 from J; bases not matched to a gene: 12. Germline V lookup: CDR1 MNHEY, CDR2 SMNVEV (reference sequence). The CDR3 has 16 residues. The CDR3 DNA sequence: TGTGCCAGCAGTAACCCAAGCGGGAGGGACGGCCATGAGCAGTTCTTC. It translates to CASSNPSGRDGHEQFF.

This rearrangement joins TRBV24-1 to TRBJ2-3; D possibly corresponds to TRBD2 (6 bases). The CDR3 loop spans 13 amino acids. V lost 6 bases and J 5 bases, leaving 11 bases between the germline ends. Germline lookup yields CDR1 KGHDR and CDR2 SFDVKD. The CDR3 sequence is CATSSRGKDTQYF. The DNA of the CDR3 is TGTGCCACCAGTTCTCGGGGGAAAGATACGCAGTATTTT.

This chain uses TRBV28 with TRBJ1-2; D might be TRBD1 (5 bases). This CDR3 spans 14 amino acids. Trimming left V 4 bases short and J 2 bases short, with 11 bases between. Looked up from germline, CDR1 is MDHEN and CDR2 is SYDVKM. CDR3 loop: CASSSPGLNYGYTF. The CDR3 nucleotides are TGTGCCAGCAGTTCCCCGGGACTCAACTATGGCTACACCTTC.

DNA of the CDR3: TGCGCCAGCAGCTTGGTTTCTAGCGGCTACAATGAGCAGTTCTTC. Encoded protein: CASSLVSSGYNEQFF. This rearrangement joins TRBV5-1 to TRBJ2-1; 7 nucleotides match TRBD2. V was pared by 0 bases and J by 3 bases, with 3 bases of the junction left unmatched. CDR3 length: 15 residues. The germline gives CDR1 SGHRS, CDR2 YFSETQ.

The chain joins TRBV10-3 to TRBJ2-1; D may be TRBD2 (7 bases). CDR1 is ENHRY and CDR2 is SYGVKD in the germline V gene. V lost 8 bases and J lost 9, with 11 bases in between. The CDR3 consists of 11 residues. The CDR3 here is CAIQGGGEQFF. In DNA, the CDR3 is TGTGCCATCCAGGGAGGGGGTGAGCAGTTCTTC.

This chain links TRBV5-1 with TRBJ1-2; TRBD1 aligns across 7 bases. V lost 4 bases to trimming and J lost 4 bases; unmatched junction nucleotides: 4. CDR1 is SGHRS and CDR2 is YFSETQ in the germline V gene. This CDR3 is 13 amino acids long. The CDR3 DNA follows: TGCGCCAGCAGCGCCGGGACAGCCTATGGCTACACCTTC. Translation: CASSAGTAYGYTF.

The chain couples TRBV6-1 to TRBJ2-3; 8 bases line up with TRBD2. Per the germline V gene, CDR1 is MNHNS and CDR2 is SASEGT. V was clipped by 3 bases and J by 14 bases; unmatched bases: 7. The CDR3 covers 12 residues. The CDR3 sequence is CASSEAGLVLYF. The CDR3 DNA sequence: TGTGCCAGCAGTGAGGCGGGACTAGTTCTGTATTTT.

The chain recombines TRBV5-4 with TRBJ1-4, with TRBD1 as a possible D gene (6 bases). The V and J ends lost 0 bases and 6 bases respectively, with 12 bases between them. The V gene's germline CDR1 is SGHNT and CDR2 YYREEE (reference sequence). CDR3 length: 15 residues. CDR3 sequence: CASSLDGKGDEKLFF. In DNA, the CDR3 is TGTGCCAGCAGCTTGGATGGAAAGGGGGATGAAAAACTGTTTTTT.

V is TRBV5-1 and J is TRBJ1-6, with 7 positions matching TRBD1. This CDR3 contains 15 residues. The germline V gene encodes CDR1 SGHRS and CDR2 YFSETQ. The V gene end was trimmed by 0 bases and the J gene end by 10 bases; junction bases not matched to a gene: 7. CDR3 DNA sequence: TGCGCCAGCAGCTTGGACAGGGGAGTAGGCTCACCCCTCCACTTT. Translation: CASSLDRGVGSPLHF. The full variable domain, completed using reference TRBV5-1 and TRBJ1-6, is KAGVTQTPRYLIKTRGQQVTLSCSPISGHRSVSWYQQTPGQGLQFLFEYFSETQRNKGNFPGRFSGRQFSNSRSEMNVSTLELGDSALYLCASSLDRGVGSPLHFGNGTRLTVT.

A few counts support this clone. The V and J genes are TRBV29-1 and TRBJ2-7, with 7 nucleotides matching TRBD2. CDR3 length: 12 amino acids. Germline CDR1 and CDR2: SQVTM and ANQGSEA. Trimming removed 7 bases from V and 0 bases from J; junction bases left unmatched: 3. The CDR3 protein is CSGGGGSYEQYF. The DNA for the CDR3 is TGCAGCGGGGGGGGAGGCTCCTACGAGCAGTACTTC.

The rearrangement uses TRBV18 and TRBJ2-7, with 7 nucleotides matching TRBD2. The germline CDR1 and CDR2 sequences are KGHSH and LQKENI. This CDR3 is built from 15 residues. V shed 6 bases and J 6 bases; nucleotides not matched to a gene: 14. The chain's CDR3 is CASSLLREGLGEQYF. The CDR3 region has the DNA TGTGCCAGCTCCCTTTTGAGGGAGGGCCTCGGCGAGCAGTACTTC.

The chain uses TRBV7-2 and TRBJ2-1; 13 bases are shared with TRBD2. The CDR3 spans 14 residues. Germline V gene data show CDR1 as SGHTA and CDR2 as FQGNSA. With 5 bases clipped from V and 6 bases from J, the junction kept 1 base outside the gene matches. CDR3 protein: CASSTSGGANEQFF. CDR3 nucleotide sequence: TGTGCCAGCAGCACTAGCGGGGGGGCCAATGAGCAGTTCTTC.

DNA of the CDR3: TGTGCCAGCAGCGTAGGAGGCAGCCCTTTCTCCTACGAGCAGTACTTC. Residues: CASSVGGSPFSYEQYF. The genes are TRBV9 and TRBJ2-7, with unresolved D. The V end was cut by 0 bases, the J end by 0 bases, with 13 bases between. CDR3 length: 16 amino acids. Per the germline V gene, CDR1 is SGDLS and CDR2 is YYNGEE.

V and J are TRBV14 and TRBJ2-5, with D perhaps TRBD1 (6 bases). Germline assignment: CDR1 SGHDN and CDR2 FVKESK. Trimming shortened V by 6 bases and J by 1 base, and 15 bases separated the two germline ends. The CDR3 loop spans 15 amino acids. The CDR3 reads CASRLSGTFQETQYF. The CDR3 DNA follows: TGTGCCAGCAGACTTTCCGGGACATTCCAAGAGACCCAGTACTTC.

The chain couples TRBV25-1 to TRBJ2-7; 8 bases match TRBD1. Trimming at V came to 11 bases and at J to 5 bases, leaving 14 bases not matched to a gene. Germline-derived CDR1 and CDR2 are MGHDK and SYGVNS. The CDR3 sequence is 14 residues long. The CDR3 region is CAADSGQGYDEQYF. CDR3 sequence (DNA): TGTGCCGCAGATAGCGGACAGGGTTACGACGAGCAGTACTTC.

The V and J genes are TRBV9 and TRBJ1-4; the match to TRBD1 covers 8 bases. Germline V gene lookup returns CDR1 SGDLS and CDR2 YYNGEE. The CDR3 runs to 16 residues. V shed 0 bases and J 5 bases; nucleotides not matched to a gene: 6. CDR3 DNA sequence: TGTGCCAGCAGCGTAGCATGGACAGGGAGAAATGAAAAACTGTTTTTT. Translation gives CASSVAWTGRNEKLFF.

V gene TRBV6-2 or TRBV6-3 combines with J gene TRBJ2-3; 7 bases line up with TRBD2. V trimming: 5 bases; J trimming: 3 bases; junction bases outside the gene matches: 8. CDR1 and CDR2 (germline): MNHEY, SVGEGT. CDR3 size: 15 residues. The CDR3 here is CASSKLARETDTQYF. The CDR3 DNA reads as TGTGCCAGCAGTAAACTAGCGAGAGAGACAGATACGCAGTATTTT.

V and J are TRBV9 and TRBJ2-2; 10 nucleotides line up with TRBD2. From germline, CDR1 is SGDLS and CDR2 YYNGEE. This CDR3 is 16 amino acids long. Trimming took 1 base from V and 4 from J; bases not matched to a gene: 4. CDR3 sequence: CASSVRAGGPTGELFF. CDR3 coding DNA: TGTGCCAGCAGCGTACGAGCGGGGGGGCCCACCGGGGAGCTGTTTTTT.

The chain recombines TRBV7-2 with TRBJ1-1; D possibly corresponds to TRBD1 (6 bases). Germline V gene data show CDR1 as SGHTA and CDR2 as FQGNSA. The CDR3 runs to 12 residues. Trimming left V 6 bases short and J 5 bases short, with 10 bases between. The CDR3 DNA reads as TGTGCCAGCAGTTACAGGGAGACTGAAGCTTTCTTT. The encoded protein is CASSYRETEAFF.

The chain couples TRBV7-2 to TRBJ2-7; the D gene is possibly TRBD2 (6 bases). V gave up 0 bases and J gave up 1 base, with 10 bases separating them. This CDR3 contains 15 residues. CDR1 is SGHTA and CDR2 is FQGNSA in the germline V gene. CDR3 protein: CASSLAVGRSYEQYF. The CDR3 DNA is TGTGCCAGCAGCTTAGCGGTAGGGAGGTCCTACGAGCAGTACTTC.

The chain has TRBV5-1 and TRBJ1-2, with D possibly being TRBD1 (6 bases). The CDR3 runs 12 residues. Germline CDR1 and CDR2: SGHRS and YFSETQ. V lost 4 bases and J 6 bases, leaving 10 bases between the germline ends. The CDR3 sequence is CASSVQGDGYTF. The CDR3 DNA sequence: TGCGCCAGCAGCGTACAGGGAGATGGCTACACCTTC.

The V gene is TRBV19, the J gene TRBJ2-2, with TRBD2 matching 9 bases. The CDR3 extends over 16 amino acids. The ends lost 6 bases at V and 5 bases at J; junction bases unmatched: 10. The germline gives CDR1 LNHDA, CDR2 SQIVND (reference sequence). The chain's CDR3 is CASRMELAGRTGELFF. The DNA of the CDR3 is TGTGCCAGTAGGATGGAGCTAGCGGGGCGGACCGGGGAGCTGTTTTTT. Looking up the rest from reference TRBV19 and TRBJ2-2 gives the full variable domain: DGGITQSPKYLFRKEGQNVTLSCEQNLNHDAMYWYRQDPGQGLRLIYYSQIVNDFQKGDIAEGYSVSREKKESFPLTVTSAQKNPTAFYLCASRMELAGRTGELFFGEGSRLTVL.

The chain couples TRBV28 to TRBJ1-1, with 11 bases lining up with TRBD1. Germline assignment: CDR1 MDHEN and CDR2 SYDVKM. This CDR3 region has 15 residues. V shed 5 bases and J 5 bases; nucleotides not matched to a gene: 7. The CDR3: CASSLLGTGGTEAFF. CDR3 nucleotide sequence: TGTGCCAGCAGTCTCCTCGGGACAGGGGGTACTGAAGCTTTCTTT.

This sequence joins TRBV11-3 and TRBJ2-7; possibly TRBD2 for D (5 bases). V was shortened by 5 bases and J by 5 bases, with 13 bases between the two germline ends. Germline V gene sequence: CDR1 SGHNT, CDR2 YENEEA. The CDR3 consists of 13 residues. The CDR3 loop reads CASSTPGMDEQYF. The CDR3 DNA reads as TGTGCCAGCAGCACCCCGGGAATGGACGAGCAGTACTTC.

The chain employs TRBV6-2 or TRBV6-3 and TRBJ2-7; possible D gene TRBD1, 6 bases. The ends were cut back, 4 bases at V and 0 bases at J, with 16 bases in the middle. CDR3 length: 16 amino acids. Germline CDR1 is MNHEY and CDR2 is SVGEGT. The CDR3 here is CASSFPPGTNSYEQYF. DNA of the CDR3: TGTGCCAGCAGTTTCCCCCCCGGGACAAACTCCTACGAGCAGTACTTC.